The 12 T cell receptor beta chains presented below share a single source sample, sequenced in a study of cytomegalovirus exposure and HLA in healthy donors. PCR used 60 Vbeta primers and 13 Jbeta primers. The assay was immunoSEQ multiplex PCR, and TCRdb's table has in-frame clones only and misses some. Among about 100,000 clones listed, 81% were seen once. The specimen sequenced was PBMCs. All receptors come from a middle-aged man in good health and CMV-seropositive.

This clone has only one observation. The chain has TRBV10-3 and TRBJ1-1; D is uncertain. The germline CDR1 and CDR2 sequences are ENHRY and SYGVKD. V lost 3 bases, J lost 1 base, and 6 bases lay in between. The CDR3 covers 13 residues. The CDR3 DNA reads as TGTGCCATCAGTGAAAGCCCGAACACTGAAGCTTTCTTT. Protein: CAISESPNTEAFF.

The rearrangement uses TRBV5-6 and TRBJ2-6; 11 positions agree with TRBD1. Per the germline V gene, CDR1 is SGHDT and CDR2 is YYEEEE. CDR3 length: 18 amino acids. Trimming removed 2 bases from V and 0 bases from J; junction bases left unmatched: 4. CDR3 coding DNA: TGTGCCAGCAGCTTTAGTGGACAGGGGGCCTCTGGGGCCAACGTCCTGACTTTC. Amino acids: CASSFSGQGASGANVLTF.

V usage is TRBV12-5 and J usage is TRBJ1-5; TRBD1 agrees at 8 bases. There are 14 residues in the CDR3. The V gene's germline CDR1 is LGHNT and CDR2 FRNRAP. Losses at the gene ends were 5 bases for V and 6 bases for J; bases not matched to a gene: 6. DNA of the CDR3: TGTGCTAGTGGTGGACAGGGTGAAGGTCAGCCCCAGCATTTT. It translates to CASGGQGEGQPQHF.

The V gene is TRBV5-4, the J gene TRBJ2-1; 10 bases map to TRBD2. The CDR3 is 15 amino acids. V dropped 5 bases and J dropped 4; count of bases not matched to a gene: 6. Germline assignment: CDR1 SGHNT and CDR2 YYREEE (reference sequence). CDR3 sequence (DNA): TGTGCCAGCAGAGAAGCGGGGGGGCGGTACAATGAGCAGTTCTTC. It is translated as CASREAGGRYNEQFF.

This chain uses TRBV2 with TRBJ2-5, with 11 bases that match TRBD2. This CDR3 spans 15 amino acids. Germline lookup yields CDR1 SNHLY and CDR2 FYNNEI. Trimming cost V 6 bases and J 2 bases; bases outside gene matches: 5. The CDR3 DNA reads as TGTGCCAGCAGCTCGGGACTAGCGGCTCAAGAGACCCAGTACTTC. Its protein product is CASSSGLAAQETQYF.

The chain uses TRBV2 and TRBJ2-5; 11 bases are a match to TRBD2. V trimming: 5 bases; J trimming: 4 bases; junction bases outside the gene matches: 3. The CDR3 is made up of 14 amino acids. Germline V gives CDR1 SNHLY, CDR2 FYNNEI. Here the CDR3 reads CASSLAGGLETQYF. DNA for the CDR3: TGTGCCAGCAGTCTAGCGGGAGGATTAGAGACCCAGTACTTC.

CDR3: CASSPGQVWHEQYF. The DNA of the CDR3 is TGTGCCAGCAGCCCCGGACAGGTATGGCACGAGCAGTACTTC. The chain recombines TRBV5-5 with TRBJ2-7; TRBD1 matches at 7 bases. This CDR3 has 14 residues. V dropped 4 bases and J dropped 5; count of bases not matched to a gene: 9. Germline CDR1 SGHKS, CDR2 YYEKEE (reference sequence).

The V and J genes are TRBV29-1 and TRBJ1-1, with D possibly TRBD1 on 5 matching bases. The V and J ends lost 4 bases and 1 base respectively, with 13 bases between them. The CDR3 contains 14 residues. The germline CDR1 and CDR2 sequences are SQVTM and ANQGSEA. CDR3 protein: CSVGRGWANTEAFF. The CDR3, as DNA: TGCAGCGTTGGAAGGGGATGGGCGAACACTGAAGCTTTCTTT.

The chain is built from TRBV9 and TRBJ2-5; D perhaps matches TRBD2 (6 bases). V lost 3 bases and J 2 bases, leaving 11 bases between the germline ends. Germline loops: CDR1 SGDLS, CDR2 YYNGEE. The CDR3 covers 14 residues. CDR3 coding DNA: TGTGCCAGCAGCGCCGGGACTTTACAAGAGACCCAGTACTTC. It codes for CASSAGTLQETQYF.

V usage is TRBV27 and J usage is TRBJ2-5; D gene ambiguous. The CDR3 loop spans 14 amino acids. Per germline, CDR1 MNHEY and CDR2 SMNVEV (reference sequence). The germline V and J ends were trimmed by 2 bases and 6 bases, with 13 bases remaining between them. The CDR3 is CASSLGGGAQTQYF. In DNA form, the CDR3 reads TGTGCCAGCAGTTTAGGTGGCGGAGCCCAGACCCAGTACTTC.

This chain uses TRBV4-1 with TRBJ1-5; 7 bases match TRBD1. Germline lookup yields CDR1 MGHRA and CDR2 YSYEKL. This CDR3 is 14 amino acids long. V lost 0 bases to trimming and J lost 5 bases; unmatched junction nucleotides: 1. CDR3 in DNA: TGCGCCAGCAGCCAAGATCAGGGGGATCAGCCCCAGCATTTT. It encodes CASSQDQGDQPQHF.

The CDR3 coding sequence is TGTGCCAGCTCCGGGACAGGGGGCTTTCAGCCCCAGCATTTT. This translates into CASSGTGGFQPQHF. The chain is built from TRBV2 and TRBJ1-5, with 12 nucleotides matching TRBD1. The V and J ends lost 8 bases and 6 bases, in that order; junction bases with no gene match: 5. CDR3 length equals 14 residues. Looked up from germline, CDR1 is SNHLY and CDR2 is FYNNEI.